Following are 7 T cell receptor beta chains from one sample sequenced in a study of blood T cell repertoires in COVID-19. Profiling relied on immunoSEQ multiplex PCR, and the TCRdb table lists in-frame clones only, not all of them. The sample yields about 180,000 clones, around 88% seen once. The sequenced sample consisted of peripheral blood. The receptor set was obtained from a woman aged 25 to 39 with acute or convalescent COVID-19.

The CDR3 region is CASRAGPQGEQYF. The DNA of the CDR3 is TGTGCCAGCAGAGCCGGGCCCCAGGGTGAGCAGTACTTC. The chain joins TRBV2 to TRBJ2-7, with TRBD1 as a possible D gene (5 bases). Trimming took off 6 bases at V and 7 bases at J, with 16 bases between the two ends. CDR3 length: 13 amino acids. Germline V lookup: CDR1 SNHLY, CDR2 FYNNEI.

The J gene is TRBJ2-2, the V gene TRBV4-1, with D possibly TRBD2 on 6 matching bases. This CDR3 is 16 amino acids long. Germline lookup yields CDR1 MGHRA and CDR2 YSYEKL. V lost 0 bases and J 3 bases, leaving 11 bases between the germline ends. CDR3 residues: CASSQESWGDTGELFF. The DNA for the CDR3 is TGCGCCAGCAGCCAAGAGTCGTGGGGGGACACCGGGGAGCTGTTTTTT.

CDR3 nucleotide sequence: TGCGCCAGCAGCTTACAGGGGACGGAGACCCAGTACTTC. This codes for CASSLQGTETQYF. The V gene is TRBV5-1, the J gene TRBJ2-5; 7 bases fit TRBD1. J was trimmed by 5 bases and V by 2 bases; bases with no gene match: 3. The CDR3 loop spans 13 amino acids. Germline CDR1 and CDR2: SGHRS and YFSETQ.

CDR3 amino acids: CASSVATTPGELFF. In DNA, the CDR3 is TGTGCCAGCAGCGTAGCTACCACTCCCGGGGAGCTGTTTTTT. V and J are TRBV9 and TRBJ2-2; no firm D call. Trimming removed 0 bases from V and 6 bases from J, with 9 bases in between. This CDR3 spans 14 amino acids. Germline V gene data show CDR1 as SGDLS and CDR2 as YYNGEE.

The CDR3 DNA reads as TGTGCCACTGCCGGGGGTAGGGATAGCAATCAGCCCCAGCATTTT. Its protein product is CATAGGRDSNQPQHF. J is TRBJ1-5 and V is TRBV15, with D maybe TRBD1 (5 bases). The V end lost 9 bases, the J end lost 0 bases, and 15 bases lay between the germline ends. Per germline, CDR1 LNHNV and CDR2 YYDKDF (reference sequence). The CDR3 extends over 15 amino acids. Drawing the rest from reference TRBV15 and TRBJ1-5, the complete variable domain is DAMVIQNPRYQVTQFGKPVTLSCSQTLNHNVMYWYQQKSSQAPKLLFHYYDKDFNNEADTPDNFQSRRPNTSFCFLDIRSPGLGDTAMYLCATAGGRDSNQPQHFGDGTRLSIL.

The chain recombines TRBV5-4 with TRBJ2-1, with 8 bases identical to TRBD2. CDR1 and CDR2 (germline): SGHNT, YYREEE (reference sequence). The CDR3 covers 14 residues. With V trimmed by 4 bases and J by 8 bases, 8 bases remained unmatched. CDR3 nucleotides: TGTGCCAGCAGCGACACTAGCGGTGGCGATGAGCAGTTCTTC. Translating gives CASSDTSGGDEQFF.

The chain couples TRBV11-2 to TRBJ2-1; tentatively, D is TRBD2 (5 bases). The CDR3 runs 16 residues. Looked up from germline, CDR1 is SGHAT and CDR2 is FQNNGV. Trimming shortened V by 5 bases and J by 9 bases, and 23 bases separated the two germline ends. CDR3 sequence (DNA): TGTGCCAGCAGCACCGCCCTTCTAGTGGTTGGGAGTGAGCAGTTCTTC. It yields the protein CASSTALLVVGSEQFF.